This is a list of T cell receptor beta chains from one sample in a study of blood T cell repertoires in COVID-19. TCRdb keeps only in-frame clones here, not all; method: immunoSEQ multiplex PCR. The repertoire includes approximately 120,000 clones, around 76% of them detected once, and roughly 5% sits in the top ten. The sequencing sample was made of peripheral blood. The source is a man aged 60 to 75 with acute or convalescent COVID-19. CDR3s include the opening cysteine and the closing phenylalanine or tryptophan. Fields, in order: J gene, V gene, clone size, D gene, CDR3 DNA, CDR3 protein. A D gene is named only where the DNA matches it firmly. Clone size, where shown, is once, few, many, or a class for clones that have expanded.

TRBJ2-2	TRBV30	NA	NA	TGTGCCTGGAGTGTGATAGCCGCCGGGGAGCTGTTTTTT	CAWSVIAAGELFF
TRBJ1-1	TRBV19	NA	NA	TGTGCCAGTAGTACAGTCGGACAGAGTGAAGCTTTCTTT	CASSTVGQSEAFF
TRBJ2-1	TRBV9	NA	TRBD1	TGTGCCAGCGGGAGACGGGACAGAGACTACAATGAGCAGTTCTTC	CASGRRDRDYNEQFF
TRBJ1-6	TRBV30	NA	TRBD1	TGTGCCTGGGCAACCGGGACAGCTAATTCACCCCTCCACTTT	CAWATGTANSPLHF
TRBJ2-2	TRBV7-2	NA	TRBD2	TGTGCCAGCAGCTTACGGCCCACTAGCGGCGGGGAGCTGTTTTTT	CASSLRPTSGGELFF
TRBJ1-1	TRBV27	NA	TRBD1	TGTGCCAGCAGTTTATTAACAGGGGGCCTTGGCGCTTTCTTT	CASSLLTGGLGAFF
TRBJ1-1	TRBV29-1	NA	NA	TGCAGCGTTGACCGAGGGGGAAACACTGAAGCTTTCTTT	CSVDRGGNTEAFF
TRBJ2-7	TRBV9	NA	TRBD1	TGTGCCAGCAGAGCTGGGACAGGGATTTACGAGCAGTACTTC	CASRAGTGIYEQYF
TRBJ2-2	TRBV7-2	NA	TRBD2	TGTGCCAGCAGCAAGGAACTAGCGGGAGCGAACACCGGGGAGCTGTTTTTT	CASSKELAGANTGELFF
TRBJ2-6	TRBV7-3	few	TRBD2	TGTGCCAGCAGCTTAGGACTAGCGGGAGTCGGGGCCAACGTCCTGACTTTC	CASSLGLAGVGANVLTF
TRBJ1-2	TRBV7-9	NA	NA	TGTGCCAGCAGCTTAGACGGGCGGGGGAGCGGCGATGGCTACACCTTC	CASSLDGRGSGDGYTF
TRBJ2-3	TRBV9	NA	TRBD2	TGTGCAACTAGCGGGAGTATTACAGATACGCAGTATTTT	CATSGSITDTQYF
TRBJ2-2	TRBV18	NA	NA	TGTGCCAGCTCGACGGCGGCGGTTGGAACCGGGGAGCTGTTTTTT	CASSTAAVGTGELFF
TRBJ2-3	TRBV14	NA	TRBD1	TGTGCCAGCAGCCCAACAGGGGTCAGCACAGATACGCAGTATTTT	CASSPTGVSTDTQYF
TRBJ2-1	TRBV2	NA	TRBD2	TGTGCCAGCAGTGACCGCGGGAGGCCGAACAATGAGCAGTTCTTC	CASSDRGRPNNEQFF
TRBJ2-6	TRBV19	few	TRBD1	TGTGCCAGTAGTAATCAGGGGGCTGGGGCCAACGTCCTGACTTTC	CASSNQGAGANVLTF
TRBJ2-4	TRBV27	NA	NA	TGTGCCAGCAGTCTAGGTTTTGCCAAAAACATTCAGTACTTC	CASSLGFAKNIQYF
TRBJ1-1	TRBV6-5	NA	NA	TGTGCCAGCAGACGAGTTATGGGGGCAGCTTTCTTT	CASRRVMGAAFF
TRBJ2-5	TRBV5-5	NA	NA	TGTGCCAGCAGTTTTAGTGCCGGGGAGACCCAGTACTTC	CASSFSAGETQYF
TRBJ2-1	TRBV7-9	NA	TRBD2	TGTGCCAGCAGCCAGCGGGACGCATACAATGAGCAGTTCTTC	CASSQRDAYNEQFF